The 20 T cell receptor beta chains below come from one sample, sequenced in a study of blood T cell repertoires in COVID-19. Assay used: immunoSEQ multiplex PCR; TCRdb lists only in-frame clones, some missing. This table has roughly 330,000 clones, around 87% appearing once. Source material: PBMCs or T cells enriched from blood (not recorded which). The receptors were sampled from a woman aged 30 to 39 who had recovered from COVID-19.

The V gene is TRBV7-2, the J gene TRBJ1-5; possible D gene TRBD1, 5 bases. The CDR3 consists of 14 residues. V was shortened by 3 bases and J by 6 bases, with 12 bases between the two germline ends. Germline values: CDR1 SGHTA, CDR2 FQGNSA. The CDR3 loop is CASSLTGVGQPQHF. For the CDR3, the DNA is TGTGCCAGCAGCTTGACGGGGGTTGGTCAGCCCCAGCATTTT.

The chain combines TRBV11-2 with TRBJ2-1, with 7 positions matching TRBD2. Germline V lookup: CDR1 SGHAT, CDR2 FQNNGV. The trim removed 5 bases at V and 4 bases at J, leaving 5 bases unmatched. This CDR3 is built from 14 residues. The CDR3 region is CASSQRTRYNEQFF. The CDR3 DNA sequence: TGTGCCAGCAGCCAACGGACTAGGTACAATGAGCAGTTCTTC.

J is TRBJ1-3 and V is TRBV4-3, with 7 positions matching TRBD1. Looked up from germline, CDR1 is LGHNA and CDR2 is YSLEER. The CDR3 sequence is 15 residues long. The V segment lost 4 bases and the J segment 4 bases; nucleotides outside the gene matches: 7. The CDR3 nucleotides are TGCGCCAGCAGCCCCCTCGAAGGGGGCGGAAACACCATATATTTT. This translates into CASSPLEGGGNTIYF.

The gene calls are TRBV21-1 and TRBJ1-1. TRBV21-1 is a pseudogene. The CDR3 has 12 amino acids. CDR3 nucleotides: TGTGCCAGCAGCAAGTTTCGGACTGAAGCTTTCTTT. This translates into CASSKFRTEAFF.

The V call is TRBV5-1, the J call TRBJ2-7; 7 bases map to TRBD1. The CDR3 loop spans 14 amino acids. Germline loops: CDR1 SGHRS, CDR2 YFSETQ. Trimming took 4 bases from V and 7 from J; bases not matched to a gene: 11. CDR3 sequence (DNA): TGCGCCAGCAGCCCACAGGGGCCCTGGGGGGAGCAGTACTTC. Translating gives CASSPQGPWGEQYF.

On this clone: In the same sample, other DNA sequences code for this CDR3. The rearrangement uses TRBV7-9 and TRBJ1-2; 7 nucleotides agree with TRBD1. This CDR3 region has 13 residues. The trim removed 4 bases at V and 5 bases at J, leaving 4 bases unmatched. Germline values: CDR1 SEHNR, CDR2 FQNEAQ (reference sequence). CDR3 coding DNA: TGTGCCAGCAGCTCGGGGACAGATTATGGCTACACCTTC. It encodes CASSSGTDYGYTF.

V usage is TRBV12-5 and J usage is TRBJ1-1; D gene ambiguous. The germline V and J ends were trimmed by 2 bases and 0 bases, with 10 bases remaining between them. Germline-derived CDR1 and CDR2 are LGHNT and FRNRAP. The length of the CDR3 is 15 residues. The CDR3 region has the DNA TGTGCTAGTGGTTTGCCCCGGGATTTGAACACTGAAGCTTTCTTT. Its translation: CASGLPRDLNTEAFF.

The rearrangement links TRBV28 to TRBJ2-2, with D perhaps TRBD1 (6 bases). The CDR3 contains 16 residues. CDR1 and CDR2 from the germline V gene are MDHEN and SYDVKM. Trimming took 3 bases from V and 3 from J, leaving 14 bases between them. The CDR3 protein is CASSFITGSYTGELFF. CDR3 sequence (DNA): TGTGCCAGCAGTTTTATAACAGGGAGTTACACCGGGGAGCTGTTTTTT. The whole variable domain, filled in from reference TRBV28 and TRBJ2-2, reads DVKVTQSSRYLVKRTGEKVFLECVQDMDHENMFWYRQDPGLGLRLIYFSYDVKMKEKGDIPEGYSVSREKKERFSLILESASTNQTSMYLCASSFITGSYTGELFFGEGSRLTVL.

On this clone itself: The junction differs from germline at one of its ends, possibly a read error. The chain employs TRBV6-6 and TRBJ2-4; maybe TRBD1 (6 bases). Looked up from germline, CDR1 is MNHNY and CDR2 is SVGAGI (reference sequence). This CDR3 region has 13 residues. CDR3 amino acids: CASKGTPLTAVHF. The CDR3 nucleotides are TGTGCCAGCAAAGGGACACCTCTCACCGCTGTGCACTTC.

The chain carries TRBV6-4 and TRBJ2-3, with 8 positions matching TRBD1. The germline gives CDR1 MRHNA, CDR2 SNTAGT. The CDR3 is 15 residues long. V trimming: 6 bases; J trimming: 2 bases; junction bases outside the gene matches: 7. Written as DNA, the CDR3 is TGTGCCAGCAGAAGACAGGGGATACACACAGATACGCAGTATTTT. Translated, it gives CASRRQGIHTDTQYF.

The count of this clone is one. The rearrangement links TRBV5-6 to TRBJ1-1; the D is unclear. The CDR3 contains 13 residues. With 0 bases removed from V and 2 bases from J, the gap between germline ends came to 5 bases. Germline V gene sequence: CDR1 SGHDT, CDR2 YYEEEE. CDR3 residues: CASSLEPNTEAFF. In DNA form, the CDR3 reads TGTGCCAGCAGCTTGGAGCCCAACACTGAAGCTTTCTTT. The full variable domain, in which reference TRBV5-6 and TRBJ1-1 provide the parts outside the CDR3, is DAGVTQSPTHLIKTRGQQVTLRCSPKSGHDTVSWYQQALGQGPQFIFQYYEEEERQRGNFPDRFSGHQFPNYSSELNVNALLLGDSALYLCASSLEPNTEAFFGQGTRLTVV.

The V and J genes are TRBV10-1 and TRBJ2-3; D unclear. CDR1 and CDR2 from the germline V gene are WNHNN and SYGVQD (reference sequence). V was shortened by 0 bases and J by 1 base, with 8 bases between the two germline ends. The CDR3 is 15 amino acids. This chain's CDR3 is CASSESGRGTDTQYF. CDR3 nucleotides: TGCGCCAGCAGTGAGTCCGGCCGGGGCACAGATACGCAGTATTTT.

The chain recombines TRBV7-9 with TRBJ1-4, with 7 nucleotides matching TRBD1. The V and J ends lost 5 bases and 4 bases, in that order; junction bases with no gene match: 7. Germline CDR1 is SEHNR and CDR2 is FQNEAQ (reference sequence). This CDR3 has 15 residues. CDR3 sequence reads: CASSRLQGSNEKLFF. DNA for the CDR3: TGTGCCAGCAGCAGACTACAGGGGAGTAATGAAAAACTGTTTTTT.

The chain recombines TRBV19 with TRBJ2-3; TRBD2 aligns across 7 bases. V shed 2 bases, J shed 2 bases, and the junction held 4 bases outside the gene matches. Germline loops: CDR1 LNHDA, CDR2 SQIVND (reference sequence). This CDR3 is built from 15 residues. Here the CDR3 DNA reads TGTGCCAGTAGTATAAGGCTAGCGGACACAGATACGCAGTATTTT. Its protein product is CASSIRLADTDTQYF.

The chain joins TRBV19 to TRBJ1-6; no reliable D call. Germline values: CDR1 LNHDA, CDR2 SQIVND (reference sequence). Trimming took 3 bases from V and 7 from J, leaving 10 bases between them. The CDR3 is 14 amino acids. The chain's CDR3 is CASSIHDLNSPLHF. For the CDR3, the DNA is TGTGCCAGTAGTATCCACGATCTAAATTCACCCCTCCACTTT.

The rearrangement uses TRBV7-9 and TRBJ2-3; D is perhaps TRBD2 (6 bases). Germline V lookup: CDR1 SEHNR, CDR2 FQNEAQ (reference sequence). CDR3 length: 17 residues. V shed 5 bases and J shed 0 bases, with 18 bases lying between them. CDR3 region: CASSRSLAGRSTDTQYF. As DNA, the CDR3 is TGTGCCAGCAGCCGCTCCTTGGCGGGGAGGAGCACAGATACGCAGTATTTT.

This clone showed up just a few times. The chain couples TRBV7-8 to TRBJ1-5, with D perhaps matching TRBD1 (6 bases). The CDR3 sequence is 20 residues long. V was cut by 5 bases and J by 0 bases, with 26 bases left in between. The germline gives CDR1 SGHVS, CDR2 FQNEAQ. In DNA form, the CDR3 reads TGTGCCAGCAGCCCCGATCGGCTAGTGGTCCAGGGGTTTAGCAATCAGCCCCAGCATTTT. It is translated as CASSPDRLVVQGFSNQPQHF.

This rearrangement joins TRBV2 to TRBJ1-4, with TRBD1 matching over 9 bases. The J segment lost 12 bases and the V segment lost 5 bases, leaving 4 bases of the junction unmatched. Germline V lookup: CDR1 SNHLY, CDR2 FYNNEI. The length of the CDR3 is 12 residues. The CDR3 DNA reads TGTGCCAGCAGTCCCACAGGGGGCGAACTGTTTTTT. Translation: CASSPTGGELFF.

This clone was counted between two and nine times. This sequence joins TRBV19 and TRBJ1-6; 8 bases line up with TRBD1. The germline gives CDR1 LNHDA, CDR2 SQIVND (reference sequence). V lost 2 bases to trimming and J lost 6 bases; unmatched junction nucleotides: 3. The CDR3 loop spans 15 amino acids. CDR3 sequence (DNA): TGTGCCAGTAGTATACAGGGGGCGCGTAATTCACCCCTCCACTTT. This codes for CASSIQGARNSPLHF.

The rearrangement uses TRBV25-1 and TRBJ1-4; 7 nucleotides match TRBD1. With 6 bases clipped from V and 10 bases from J, the junction kept 8 bases outside the gene matches. The V gene's germline CDR1 is MGHDK and CDR2 SYGVNS. The CDR3 covers 13 residues. The CDR3 is CASRRTGLGKLFF. CDR3 nucleotide sequence: TGTGCCAGCAGACGGACAGGTCTAGGAAAACTGTTTTTT.